These 32 T cell receptor beta chains came from one sample sequenced in a study of T cells after yellow fever vaccination. MiXCR, applied by TCRdb to the 5' RACE reads, yields one record per CDR3 protein. The table records approximately 550,000 distinct CDR3 sequences, about a fifth of them present only once. The material was PBMCs, obtained 15 days after the yellow fever booster vaccination. Receptors were obtained from a man aged 25-45 years who received the YFV17D yellow fever vaccine.

The chain is built from TRBV30 and TRBJ2-7, with TRBD1 matching over 9 bases. The CDR3 runs to 12 residues. The V and J ends lost 5 bases and 3 bases, in that order; junction bases with no gene match: 2. Germline V gene sequence: CDR1 GTSNPN, CDR2 SVGIG (reference sequence). The CDR3 protein is CAWGQGIYEQYF. The CDR3 nucleotides read TGTGCCTGGGGACAGGGGATCTACGAGCAGTACTTC. Filled out from reference TRBV30 and TRBJ2-7, the complete variable domain reads SQTIHQWPATLVQPVGSPLSLECTVEGTSNPNLYWYRQAAGRGLQLLFYSVGIGQISSEVPQNLSASRPQDRQFILSSKKLLLSDSGFYLCAWGQGIYEQYFGPGTRLTVT.

The rearrangement joins TRBV11-3 to TRBJ2-1; 13 bases agree with TRBD2. J gave up 9 bases and V 5 bases, and 10 bases lay outside the gene matches. Germline V gives CDR1 SGHNT, CDR2 YENEEA. The CDR3 length is 16 residues. CDR3 sequence: CASSASGTSGKVEQFF. The CDR3, as DNA: TGTGCCAGCAGCGCATCCGGGACTAGCGGGAAGGTTGAGCAGTTCTTC.

This chain uses TRBV12-3 or TRBV12-4 with TRBJ1-1; TRBD1 is a possible D gene (5 bases). Trimming cost V 6 bases and J 0 bases, with 11 bases left between them. The CDR3 totals 14 residues. CDR3 sequence reads: CASRWTRLNTEAFF. Here the CDR3 DNA reads TGTGCCAGCAGATGGACACGCCTGAACACTGAAGCTTTCTTT.

In this sample, this clonotype turned up a few times. The rearrangement links TRBV7-2 to TRBJ1-2; D unclear. The CDR3 covers 14 residues. Trimming stripped 1 base from V and 2 bases from J, with 8 bases between. CDR1 SGHTA and CDR2 FQGNSA come from the germline V gene. Written as DNA, the CDR3 is TGTGCCAGCAGCTTAGTTCCCAGGAACTATGGCTACACCTTC. Translated, it gives CASSLVPRNYGYTF.

This clonotype was detected only a few times. Here the CDR3 reads CASTSDLSTYEQYF. For the CDR3, the DNA is TGTGCCAGCACCTCGGACCTGTCTACCTACGAGCAGTACTTC. This chain joins TRBV7-2 and TRBJ2-7; D is uncertain. The CDR3 covers 14 residues. Between the trimmed V and J ends, which lost 7 bases and 2 bases, there was a span of 15 bases. CDR1 and CDR2 from the germline V gene are SGHTA and FQGNSA. Together with reference TRBV7-2 and TRBJ2-7, the CDR3 gives the full variable domain: GAGVSQSPSNKVTEKGKDVELRCDPISGHTALYWYRQSLGQGLEFLIYFQGNSAPDKSGLPSDRFSAERTGGSVSTLTIQRTQQEDSAVYLCASTSDLSTYEQYFGPGTRLTVT.

This clonotype showed up just a few times. The chain joins TRBV20-1 to TRBJ2-5; D is perhaps TRBD2 (5 bases). The V end was cut by 6 bases, the J end by 2 bases, with 19 bases between. The CDR3 sequence is 15 residues long. Germline V gene lookup returns CDR1 DFQATT and CDR2 SNEGSKA (reference sequence). CDR3 region: CSAIPFGGPQETQYF. CDR3 nucleotides: TGCAGTGCCATCCCCTTCGGAGGTCCACAAGAGACCCAGTACTTC.

This clonotype was seen a few times. CDR3 in amino acids: CASTRTGGTEKLFF. The CDR3 region has the DNA TGTGCCAGCACACGGACAGGGGGCACTGAAAAACTGTTTTTT. The chain is built from TRBV28 and TRBJ1-4; 11 bases align to TRBD1. Germline CDR1 and CDR2: MDHEN and SYDVKM. This CDR3 contains 14 residues. V lost 7 bases to trimming and J lost 7 bases; unmatched junction nucleotides: 5. Using reference TRBV28 and TRBJ1-4 for the parts outside the CDR3, the full variable domain is DVKVTQSSRYLVKRTGEKVFLECVQDMDHENMFWYRQDPGLGLRLIYFSYDVKMKEKGDIPEGYSVSREKKERFSLILESASTNQTSMYLCASTRTGGTEKLFFGSGTQLSVL.

CDR3 loop: CASSLIAGETGELFF. The CDR3 DNA reads as TGTGCCAGCAGCTTGATAGCGGGAGAGACCGGGGAGCTGTTTTTT. V usage is TRBV7-2 and J usage is TRBJ2-2, with 9 bases aligning to TRBD2. Germline loops: CDR1 SGHTA, CDR2 FQGNSA. The V gene end was trimmed by 3 bases and the J gene end by 5 bases; junction bases not matched to a gene: 4. This CDR3 is 15 amino acids long.

On this clonotype: At one of its ends the junction is not consistent with the germline gene, which may arise from a read error. This chain connects TRBV20-1 to TRBJ2-2; TRBD1 matches 10 bases. The CDR3 loop spans 16 amino acids. CDR1 DFQATT and CDR2 SNEGSKA come from the germline V gene (reference sequence). CDR3 loop: CCARDDWDRGTGELFF. CDR3 bases: TGCTGTGCTAGAGATGACTGGGACAGGGGCACCGGGGAGCTGTTTTTT.

This clonotype was seen more than once but under ten times. The genes are TRBV20-1 and TRBJ2-3; TRBD1 matches 11 bases. The CDR3 consists of 14 residues. The germline CDR1 and CDR2 sequences are DFQATT and SNEGSKA (reference sequence). With 3 bases clipped from V and 5 bases from J, the junction kept 4 bases outside the gene matches. This CDR3 reads CSASGQGAGDTQYF. CDR3 nucleotide sequence: TGCAGTGCTAGTGGACAGGGGGCGGGAGATACGCAGTATTTT.

This clonotype was seen more than once but under ten times. The J gene is TRBJ2-7, the V gene TRBV28; TRBD2 agrees at 8 bases. Germline CDR1 reads MDHEN; CDR2 reads SYDVKM. V lost 11 bases and J lost 3; bases outside the gene matches: 12. CDR3 length: 14 residues. CDR3 in amino acids: CAGSLAGSSYEQYF. The CDR3, as DNA: TGTGCCGGGTCGTTAGCGGGATCTAGCTACGAGCAGTACTTC. Drawing the rest from reference TRBV28 and TRBJ2-7, the complete variable domain is DVKVTQSSRYLVKRTGEKVFLECVQDMDHENMFWYRQDPGLGLRLIYFSYDVKMKEKGDIPEGYSVSREKKERFSLILESASTNQTSMYLCAGSLAGSSYEQYFGPGTRLTVT.

The V gene is TRBV6-2 or TRBV6-3, the J gene TRBJ1-5; a possible D gene is TRBD1 (6 bases). CDR1 and CDR2 from the germline V gene are MNHEY and SVGEGT. The V gene lost 2 bases and the J gene lost 4 bases, with 12 bases spanning the gap. This CDR3 comprises 15 residues. CDR3 protein: CASSYTGSPNQPQHF. The CDR3 nucleotides are TGTGCCAGCAGTTACACAGGGTCACCAAATCAGCCCCAGCATTTT.

The gene calls are TRBV10-3 and TRBJ2-3; TRBD1 is a possible D gene (5 bases). The CDR3 loop spans 15 amino acids. CDR1 is ENHRY, CDR2 SYGVKD, per germline. The V and J ends lost 3 bases and 2 bases respectively, with 12 bases between them. CDR3 nucleotides: TGTGCCATCAGTGAAGGAGACAGATACACAGATACGCAGTATTTT. This codes for CAISEGDRYTDTQYF.

The J gene is TRBJ2-5, the V gene TRBV5-4; D perhaps matches TRBD1 (6 bases). CDR1 and CDR2 from the germline V gene are SGHNT and YYREEE (reference sequence). Trimming shortened V by 4 bases and J by 4 bases, and 14 bases separated the two germline ends. The CDR3 length is 14 residues. The CDR3 DNA sequence: TGTGCCAGCAGCAGCTCCGGGACACCAGAGACCCAGTACTTC. It codes for CASSSSGTPETQYF.

Remarks on this clonotype: One base away lies a much larger clone, so this may be a sequencing read error. This chain links TRBV20-1 with TRBJ2-5; D gene unclear. The CDR3 covers 14 residues. Germline lookup yields CDR1 DFQATT and CDR2 SNEGSKA (reference sequence). In DNA, the CDR3 is TGCAGTGCTAGAGTCATGGGCAACCAAGAGATCCAGTACTTC. It codes for CSARVMGNQEIQYF.

This clonotype has more than one count but fewer than ten. The J gene is TRBJ1-1, the V gene TRBV29-1, with D unresolved. The germline CDR1 and CDR2 sequences are SQVTM and ANQGSEA. This CDR3 region has 13 residues. CDR3 nucleotides: TGCAGTGCCGGGAAAGGGAGTAACACTGAAGCTTTCTTT. Protein: CSAGKGSNTEAFF.

This clonotype was detected only a few times. The chain recombines TRBV29-1 with TRBJ2-7, with 10 bases lining up with TRBD2. Trimming at V came to 7 bases and at J to 6 bases, leaving 9 bases not matched to a gene. Per germline, CDR1 SQVTM and CDR2 ANQGSEA. This CDR3 is built from 13 residues. The CDR3 region is CSGRLAGASEQYF. The CDR3 bases are TGCAGCGGCCGGCTAGCGGGAGCATCCGAGCAGTACTTC.

The CDR3 DNA reads TGTGCCAGCAGCCAACCCCAGGGTTACGAGCAGTACTTC. Its protein product is CASSQPQGYEQYF. The chain uses TRBV14 and TRBJ2-7; D is perhaps TRBD1 (5 bases). This CDR3 has 13 residues. Trimming removed 2 bases at V and 4 bases at J, with 9 bases between. Germline V gives CDR1 SGHDN, CDR2 FVKESK.

This clonotype came up a few times. The chain carries TRBV5-1 and TRBJ1-4; 7 bases align to TRBD1. CDR3 length: 15 amino acids. CDR1 is SGHRS and CDR2 is YFSETQ in the germline V gene. The ends lost 2 bases at V and 7 bases at J; junction bases unmatched: 8. The CDR3 reads CASSFRQGGSEKLFF. In DNA form, the CDR3 reads TGCGCCAGCAGCTTCCGACAGGGAGGGAGTGAAAAACTGTTTTTT.

This clonotype was observed a few times. The chain employs TRBV29-1 and TRBJ2-3; 7 bases line up with TRBD2. Germline V gene sequence: CDR1 SQVTM, CDR2 ANQGSEA. The ends lost 6 bases at V and 3 bases at J; junction bases unmatched: 9. This CDR3 contains 14 residues. CDR3 bases: TGCAGCGTGGAGACTAGCCGTGGTACAGATACGCAGTATTTT. Protein product: CSVETSRGTDTQYF.

This clonotype was counted a few times. The chain uses TRBV7-9 and TRBJ2-5, with D perhaps TRBD1 (5 bases). There are 15 residues in the CDR3. V lost 1 base to trimming and J lost 1 base, with 10 bases between them. CDR1 SEHNR and CDR2 FQNEAQ come from the germline V gene (reference sequence). CDR3 nucleotides: TGTGCCAGCAGCTTAGTACCCAGGGTCCAAGAGACCCAGTACTTC. Protein product: CASSLVPRVQETQYF.

This chain uses TRBV4-3 with TRBJ1-3; D is possibly TRBD1 (5 bases). The germline V gene encodes CDR1 LGHNA and CDR2 YSLEER. The germline V and J ends were trimmed by 2 bases and 0 bases, with 11 bases remaining between them. The CDR3 loop spans 16 amino acids. The CDR3 nucleotides read TGCGCCAGCAGCCAAAGTTCCCAGGGCTCTGGAAACACCATATATTTT. It translates to CASSQSSQGSGNTIYF.

The table lists this clonotype with many counts. The rearrangement joins TRBV7-9 to TRBJ2-2; TRBD1 or TRBD2 may be the D gene (6 bases each). V lost 2 bases to trimming and J lost 6 bases, with 13 bases between them. Germline CDR1 reads SEHNR; CDR2 reads FQNEAQ (reference sequence). CDR3 length: 15 residues. The CDR3 sequence: CASSLLGGASGELFF. CDR3 nucleotides: TGTGCCAGCAGCTTATTGGGGGGCGCATCCGGGGAGCTGTTTTTT.

The V gene is TRBV4-3, the J gene TRBJ2-3, with D perhaps TRBD2 (6 bases). The CDR3 has 15 amino acids. V was trimmed by 1 base and J by 8 bases, leaving 16 bases between them. Germline V CDR1 and CDR2: LGHNA, YSLEER. The CDR3 region is CASSQGDRLSGTQYF. CDR3 coding DNA: TGCGCCAGCAGCCAAGGGGACCGGCTTAGCGGTACGCAGTATTTT.

The rearrangement links TRBV9 to TRBJ2-1; TRBD2 agrees at 9 bases. CDR3 length equals 16 residues. CDR1 is SGDLS, CDR2 YYNGEE, per germline. V shed 4 bases and J 5 bases; nucleotides not matched to a gene: 10. This chain's CDR3 is CASSTRGRAVDNEQFF. For the CDR3, the DNA is TGTGCCAGCAGCACCCGCGGGAGGGCCGTCGACAATGAGCAGTTCTTC.

This clonotype appeared a few times. The chain links TRBV19 to TRBJ2-3, with a tentative D call TRBD1 (5 bases). Germline V gene lookup returns CDR1 LNHDA and CDR2 SQIVND (reference sequence). V shed 10 bases and J shed 5 bases, with 13 bases lying between them. The CDR3 totals 12 residues. CDR3 residues: CATRQGRDTQYF. In DNA form, the CDR3 reads TGTGCCACCCGGCAGGGTAGAGATACGCAGTATTTT.

The V call is TRBV12-3 or TRBV12-4, the J call TRBJ2-1; no reliable D call. The CDR3 extends over 15 amino acids. Trimming took 5 bases from V and 1 from J, leaving 12 bases between them. The CDR3 loop is CASSHLPGSYNEQFF. CDR3 coding DNA: TGTGCCAGCAGTCATTTACCGGGTTCCTACAATGAGCAGTTCTTC.

The CDR3 is CSAIGQGFFEQYF. CDR3 DNA: TGCAGTGCTATTGGACAGGGGTTTTTCGAGCAGTACTTC. V usage is TRBV20-1 and J usage is TRBJ2-7; 9 nucleotides align to TRBD1. From germline, CDR1 is DFQATT and CDR2 SNEGSKA (reference sequence). The CDR3 has 13 residues. V trimming: 4 bases; J trimming: 6 bases; junction bases outside the gene matches: 7.

The rearrangement uses TRBV29-1 and TRBJ2-1, with D possibly TRBD2 on 6 matching bases. The CDR3 covers 17 residues. V was clipped by 4 bases and J by 0 bases, with 19 bases between them. CDR1 and CDR2 (germline): SQVTM, ANQGSEA. As DNA, the CDR3 is TGCAGCGTTGCCACGGACCATAGCGGTAGCTCCTACAATGAGCAGTTCTTC. Translation gives CSVATDHSGSSYNEQFF.

V is TRBV24-1 and J is TRBJ2-3; possibly TRBD1 for D (5 bases). Germline assignment: CDR1 KGHDR and CDR2 SFDVKD. The CDR3 runs to 15 residues. The V gene lost 5 bases and the J gene lost 0 bases, with 11 bases spanning the gap. The CDR3 DNA reads TGTGCCACCAGTGGGACACAAGGTAGCACAGATACGCAGTATTTT. Amino acids: CATSGTQGSTDTQYF.

The rearrangement joins TRBV12-3 or TRBV12-4 to TRBJ1-1; 8 bases fit TRBD1. With 1 base clipped from V and 5 bases from J, the junction kept 6 bases outside the gene matches. The CDR3 totals 15 residues. The CDR3 region has the DNA TGTGCCAGCAGTTTAGGGACTACAGGGGGGACTGAAGCTTTCTTT. It specifies CASSLGTTGGTEAFF.

This clonotype appeared a few times. The chain has TRBV19 and TRBJ2-1, with unresolved D. The CDR3 contains 12 residues. Germline CDR1 is LNHDA and CDR2 is SQIVND (reference sequence). Trimming left V 7 bases short and J 5 bases short, with 9 bases between. This CDR3 reads CASTADHNEQFF. CDR3 in DNA: TGTGCCAGTACCGCGGACCACAATGAGCAGTTCTTC.